This entry lists 10 T cell receptor beta chains sequenced from one sample in a study of blood T cell repertoires in COVID-19. Sequencing was performed with immunoSEQ multiplex PCR; in TCRdb, only in-frame clones are kept and a portion is missing. This table holds approximately 92,000 clones, about 83% found once. The sample taken for sequencing was peripheral blood. The receptors stem from a man between 65 and 85 years old with active or convalescent COVID-19.

J is TRBJ1-2 and V is TRBV6-1; D unresolved. The CDR3 is 13 residues long. Germline loops: CDR1 MNHNS, CDR2 SASEGT. Trimming took off 3 bases at V and 3 bases at J, with 8 bases between the two ends. The DNA of the CDR3 is TGTGCCAGCAGTGACGCACAGCACTATGGCTACACCTTC. Its protein product is CASSDAQHYGYTF.

This chain connects TRBV19 to TRBJ2-7; the match to TRBD1 covers 9 bases. Germline V gene data show CDR1 as LNHDA and CDR2 as SQIVND (reference sequence). Trimming cost V 4 bases and J 7 bases; bases outside gene matches: 5. The CDR3 consists of 13 residues. The CDR3 loop reads CASSTGQGEEQYF. The DNA of the CDR3 is TGTGCCAGTAGTACGGGACAGGGTGAGGAGCAGTACTTC. Together with reference TRBV19 and TRBJ2-7, the CDR3 gives the full variable domain: DGGITQSPKYLFRKEGQNVTLSCEQNLNHDAMYWYRQDPGQGLRLIYYSQIVNDFQKGDIAEGYSVSREKKESFPLTVTSAQKNPTAFYLCASSTGQGEEQYFGPGTRLTVT.

The V gene is TRBV12-3 or TRBV12-4, the J gene TRBJ2-5; D call uncertain. Trimming shortened V by 2 bases and J by 5 bases, and 3 bases separated the two germline ends. This CDR3 has 11 amino acids. This chain's CDR3 is CASSLRETQYF. CDR3 sequence (DNA): TGTGCCAGCAGTTTACGGGAGACCCAGTACTTC.

The V gene is TRBV5-6, the J gene TRBJ1-2, with 7 bases that match TRBD1. Losses at the gene ends were 4 bases for V and 8 bases for J; bases not matched to a gene: 8. The CDR3 runs to 13 residues. CDR1 is SGHDT and CDR2 is YYEEEE in the germline V gene. The CDR3 nucleotides are TGTGCCAGCAGCCGACTGCAGGGGGACGGCTACACCTTC. This sequence encodes CASSRLQGDGYTF.

The chain is built from TRBV6-5 and TRBJ1-1; unclear D gene. The germline CDR1 and CDR2 sequences are MNHEY and SVGAGI. The CDR3 covers 13 residues. Trimming pared 7 bases from V and 5 bases from J, leaving 14 bases between. Written as DNA, the CDR3 is TGTGCCAGCATTGGACGGGGTAGTACTGAAGCTTTCTTT. Amino acids: CASIGRGSTEAFF.

V usage is TRBV7-2 and J usage is TRBJ2-1, with 10 positions matching TRBD2. Losses at the gene ends were 4 bases for V and 4 bases for J; bases not matched to a gene: 7. The CDR3 covers 16 residues. Per the germline V gene, CDR1 is SGHTA and CDR2 is FQGNSA. The CDR3 nucleotides are TGTGCCAGCAGCTCGCAAGCGGGGGGGCCTTACAATGAGCAGTTCTTC. Its protein is CASSSQAGGPYNEQFF.

The V and J genes are TRBV7-9 and TRBJ2-7; no clear D gene. The V and J ends lost 3 bases and 1 base respectively, with 7 bases between them. Germline V gene data show CDR1 as SEHNR and CDR2 as FQNEAQ (reference sequence). The length of the CDR3 is 13 residues. The CDR3 region is CASSFGGSYEQYF. The DNA of the CDR3 is TGTGCCAGCAGCTTTGGCGGATCCTACGAGCAGTACTTC.

V and J are TRBV28 and TRBJ1-5, with D possibly being TRBD1 (6 bases). The CDR3 is 14 residues long. Trimming shortened V by 5 bases and J by 1 base, and 9 bases separated the two germline ends. Germline V gene data show CDR1 as MDHEN and CDR2 as SYDVKM. CDR3 bases: TGTGCCAGCAGTACAGGGATGAGCAATCAGCCCCAGCATTTT. Amino acids: CASSTGMSNQPQHF.

The chain has TRBV4-3 and TRBJ1-1, with D perhaps TRBD1 (5 bases). V lost 1 base, J lost 5 bases, and 11 bases lay in between. CDR1 is LGHNA, CDR2 YSLEER, per germline. This CDR3 spans 14 amino acids. In nucleotides, the CDR3 is TGCGCCAGCAGCCAAGTTTTAGGGGCAACTGAAGCTTTCTTT. This gives the protein CASSQVLGATEAFF.

The chain carries TRBV6-5 and TRBJ1-5; TRBD1 is a possible D gene (6 bases). The CDR3 contains 15 residues. Between the trimmed V and J ends, which lost 5 bases and 3 bases, there was a span of 14 bases. Germline values: CDR1 MNHEY, CDR2 SVGAGI. The CDR3 coding sequence is TGTGCCAGCAGTCAGACCTCAGGGGTCAATCAGCCCCAGCATTTT. This encodes CASSQTSGVNQPQHF.